This TCR beta chain stems from a study of vaccination effects on CD4 cells after COVID-19. About the research overall: A couple of convalescent patients were sampled 16 days and one week before vaccination. Study-wide results and limits: Convalescent patients in the study were few, and early post-infection timepoints were absent. Predominantly, the post-vaccine spike-reactive clones of convalescents comprised new vaccine-induced clones.

The protocol was immunoSEQ multiplex PCR, while the TCRdb copy is restricted to in-frame clones and leaves out a portion. This table has tens of thousands of clones, around 78% appearing once. A remark on this clone: Its cognate antigen is unknown.

Germline V lookup: CDR1 SGHRS, CDR2 YFSETQ. CDR3 size: 14 residues. Deletions cut 3 bases from V and 2 bases from J, with 10 bases between. Viral peptide pools were used in the ViraFEST assay to expand antigen-specific CD4+ T cells, and sequencing came afterward. After less than 11 days in culture, the CD4+ T cells were isolated. This person caught SARS-CoV-2 sometime from March to December 2020, and PCR testing confirmed the infection. With about 9.8 ug/ml peptides and 9.5 to 10 IU/ml IL-2, fewer than 2.5 million PBMC per well were cultured. The sequencing here drew on CD4+ T cells from PBMCs cultured with a peptide pool, taken before COVID-19 vaccination. The genes are TRBV5-1 and TRBJ2-3; D assignment may be TRBD1 or TRBD2 (5 bases each). This receptor was identified in a human donor who had a prior SARS-CoV-2 infection. For the CDR3, the DNA is TGCGCCAGCAGCTCGGGACCCTCCACAGATACGCAGTATTTT. The encoded protein is CASSSGPSTDTQYF.